This TCR beta chain was captured by sequencing in a study of T cells expressing NK-cell markers. Points from the study as a whole: Dominant NKG2C+ clonotypes accounted for about 1.0-8% of CD8+ T cells in about 6 donors.

A word on this clonotype: As yet, its antigen is unknown.

The CDR3 is 17 residues long. Germline CDR1 is DFQATT and CDR2 is SNEGSKA (reference sequence). TCRdb re-called the 5' RACE reads and gives one entry per CDR3 protein, without DNA. The repertoire table contains about half a million distinct CDR3 sequences. V is TRBV20-1 and J is TRBJ2-2. The sample consisted of blood T cells: a sorted CD56 or NKG2C T cell subset, CD4+ or CD8+ T cells, or bulk PBMC T cells (not recorded which). The origin of this receptor is a woman in her forties or fifties in good health. The CDR3 region is CSARDEFVYKNTGELFF.